This entry is about one T cell receptor beta chain. Its specificity is not known. This entry comes from a study of PD-1 blockade in classical Hodgkin lymphoma. All patients relapsed after autologous stem cell transplantation, and brentuximab vedotin exposure varied. Broader study findings: Anyone who began nivolumab under 1 year after ASCT was excluded. It was CD4+ TCR diversity, not CD8+, that rose significantly by C4D1.

Some clones are missing from TCRdb's copy, which holds only in-frame ones; the method was immunoSEQ multiplex PCR. The sample carries roughly 140,000 clones, approximately 81% recorded once. Sequencing was performed on peripheral blood mononuclear cells (PBMCs), taken before the second cycle of nivolumab. The origin of this receptor is a human donor with classical Hodgkin lymphoma.

The CDR3 region has the DNA TGTGCCACTAAGGACAGGGAAAACACTGAAGCTTTCTTT. This encodes CATKDRENTEAFF. This chain links TRBV6-1 with TRBJ1-1; 8 bases are a match to TRBD1. J was trimmed by 2 bases and V by 10 bases; bases with no gene match: 6. This CDR3 is 13 amino acids long. Germline CDR1 and CDR2: MNHNS and SASEGT.